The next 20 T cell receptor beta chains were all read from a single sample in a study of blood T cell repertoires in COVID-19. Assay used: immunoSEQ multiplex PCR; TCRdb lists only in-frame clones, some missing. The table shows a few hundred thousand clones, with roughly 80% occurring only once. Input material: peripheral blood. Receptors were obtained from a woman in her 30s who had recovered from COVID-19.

The CDR3 region is CSARDNQKETQYF. CDR3 nucleotides: TGCAGCGCTCGGGACAATCAAAAAGAGACCCAGTACTTC. The gene calls are TRBV29-1 and TRBJ2-5, with D perhaps TRBD1 (6 bases). The CDR3 length is 13 residues. V was clipped by 7 bases and J by 3 bases, with 15 bases between them. Per germline, CDR1 SQVTM and CDR2 ANQGSEA.

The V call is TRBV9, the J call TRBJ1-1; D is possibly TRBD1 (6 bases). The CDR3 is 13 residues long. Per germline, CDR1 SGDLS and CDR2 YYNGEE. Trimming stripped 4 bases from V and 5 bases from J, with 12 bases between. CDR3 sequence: CASSREGGTEAFF. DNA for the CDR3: TGTGCCAGCAGCCGTGAAGGGGGAACTGAAGCTTTCTTT.

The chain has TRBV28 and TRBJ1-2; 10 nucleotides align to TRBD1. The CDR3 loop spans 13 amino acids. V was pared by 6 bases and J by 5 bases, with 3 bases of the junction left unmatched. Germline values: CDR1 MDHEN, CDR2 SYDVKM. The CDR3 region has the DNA TGTGCCAGCAGCGGGACAGGGGTTTATGGCTACACCTTC. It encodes CASSGTGVYGYTF.

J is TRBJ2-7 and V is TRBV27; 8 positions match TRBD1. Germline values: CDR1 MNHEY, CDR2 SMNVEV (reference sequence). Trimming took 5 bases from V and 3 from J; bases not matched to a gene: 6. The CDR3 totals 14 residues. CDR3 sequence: CASSGQGISYEQYF. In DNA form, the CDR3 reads TGTGCCAGCAGTGGACAGGGCATAAGCTACGAGCAGTACTTC.

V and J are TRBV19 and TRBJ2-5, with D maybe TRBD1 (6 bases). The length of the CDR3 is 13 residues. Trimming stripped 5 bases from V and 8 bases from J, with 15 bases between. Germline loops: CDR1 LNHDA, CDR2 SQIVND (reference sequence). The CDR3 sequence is CASSSGLTGTQYF. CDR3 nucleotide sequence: TGTGCCAGTAGTTCTGGACTGACAGGAACCCAGTACTTC.

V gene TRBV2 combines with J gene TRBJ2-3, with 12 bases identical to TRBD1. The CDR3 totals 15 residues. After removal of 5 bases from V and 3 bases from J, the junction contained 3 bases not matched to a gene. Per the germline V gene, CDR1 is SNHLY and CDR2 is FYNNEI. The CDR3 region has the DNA TGTGCCAGCAGTAGGGACAGGGGGCAGACAGATACGCAGTATTTT. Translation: CASSRDRGQTDTQYF.

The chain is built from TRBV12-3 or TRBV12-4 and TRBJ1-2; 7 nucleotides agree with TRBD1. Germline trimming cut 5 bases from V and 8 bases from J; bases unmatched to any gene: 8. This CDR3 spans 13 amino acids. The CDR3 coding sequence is TGTGCCAGCAGTAGAAGCACAGGGGACGGCTACACCTTC. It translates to CASSRSTGDGYTF.

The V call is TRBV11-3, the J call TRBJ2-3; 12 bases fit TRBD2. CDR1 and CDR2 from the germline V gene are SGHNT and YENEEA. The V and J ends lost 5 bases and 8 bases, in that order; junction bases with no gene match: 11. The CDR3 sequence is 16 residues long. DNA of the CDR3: TGTGCCAGCAGCCCTGCCGCGACTAGCGGGAGTGGTACGCAGTATTTT. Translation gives CASSPAATSGSGTQYF. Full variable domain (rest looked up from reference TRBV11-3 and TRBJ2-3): EAGVVQSPRYKIIEKKQPVAFWCNPISGHNTLYWYLQNLGQGPELLIRYENEEAVDDSQLPKDRFSAERLKGVDSTLKIQPAELGDSAVYLCASSPAATSGSGTQYFGPGTRLTVL.

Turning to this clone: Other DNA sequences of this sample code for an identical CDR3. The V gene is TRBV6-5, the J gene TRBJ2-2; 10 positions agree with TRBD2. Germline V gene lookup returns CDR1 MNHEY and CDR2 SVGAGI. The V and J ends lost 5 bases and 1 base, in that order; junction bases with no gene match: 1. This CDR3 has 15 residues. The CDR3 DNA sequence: TGTGCCAGCAGTAGGACTAGCGGGAACACCGGGGAGCTGTTTTTT. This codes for CASSRTSGNTGELFF.

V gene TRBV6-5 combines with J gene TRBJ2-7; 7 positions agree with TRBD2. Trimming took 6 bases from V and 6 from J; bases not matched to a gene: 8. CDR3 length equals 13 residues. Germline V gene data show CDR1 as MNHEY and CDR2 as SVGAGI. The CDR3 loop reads CASSRGLLGEQYF. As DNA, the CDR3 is TGTGCCAGCAGCCGGGGACTACTCGGCGAGCAGTACTTC.

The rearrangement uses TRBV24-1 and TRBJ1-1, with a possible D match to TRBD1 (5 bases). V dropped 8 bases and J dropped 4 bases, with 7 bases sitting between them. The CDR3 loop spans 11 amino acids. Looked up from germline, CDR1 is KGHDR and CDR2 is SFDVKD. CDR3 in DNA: TGTGCCACCACTAGGGGCACTGAAGCTTTCTTT. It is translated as CATTRGTEAFF.

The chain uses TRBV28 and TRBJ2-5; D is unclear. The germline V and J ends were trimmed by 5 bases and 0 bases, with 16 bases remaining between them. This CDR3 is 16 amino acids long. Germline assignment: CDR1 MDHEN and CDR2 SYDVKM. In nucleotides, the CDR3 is TGTGCCAGCAGTGATACGGTCCGTCGTCACCAAGAGACCCAGTACTTC. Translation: CASSDTVRRHQETQYF.

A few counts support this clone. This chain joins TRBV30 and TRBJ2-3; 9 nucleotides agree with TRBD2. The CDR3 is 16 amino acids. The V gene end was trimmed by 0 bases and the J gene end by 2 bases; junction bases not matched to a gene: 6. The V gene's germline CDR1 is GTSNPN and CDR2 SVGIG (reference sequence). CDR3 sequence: CAWSVELAGSTDTQYF. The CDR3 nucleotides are TGTGCCTGGAGTGTTGAACTAGCGGGCTCCACAGATACGCAGTATTTT.

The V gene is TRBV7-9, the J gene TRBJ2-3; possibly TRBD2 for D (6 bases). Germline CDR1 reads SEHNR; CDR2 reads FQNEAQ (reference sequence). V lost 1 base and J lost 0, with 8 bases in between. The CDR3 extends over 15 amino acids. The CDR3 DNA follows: TGTGCCAGCAGCTTAGGGGGGACTAGCACAGATACGCAGTATTTT. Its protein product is CASSLGGTSTDTQYF.

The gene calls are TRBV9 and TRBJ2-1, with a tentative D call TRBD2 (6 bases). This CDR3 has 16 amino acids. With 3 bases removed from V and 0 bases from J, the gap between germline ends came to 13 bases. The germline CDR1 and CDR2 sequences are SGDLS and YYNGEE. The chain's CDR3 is CASSGLRGSSYNEQFF. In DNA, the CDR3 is TGTGCCAGCAGCGGCCTCCGGGGGAGCTCCTACAATGAGCAGTTCTTC.

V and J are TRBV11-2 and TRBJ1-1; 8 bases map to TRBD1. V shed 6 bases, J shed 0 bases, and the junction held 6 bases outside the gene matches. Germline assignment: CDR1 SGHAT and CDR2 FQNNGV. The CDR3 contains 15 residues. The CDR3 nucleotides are TGTGCCAGCAGGGGGACAGGATACTTGAACACTGAAGCTTTCTTT. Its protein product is CASRGTGYLNTEAFF.

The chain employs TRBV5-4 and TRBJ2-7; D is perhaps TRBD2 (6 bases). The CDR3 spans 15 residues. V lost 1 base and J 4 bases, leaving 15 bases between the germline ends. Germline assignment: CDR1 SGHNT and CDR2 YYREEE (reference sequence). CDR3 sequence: CASSLMEGIGYEQYF. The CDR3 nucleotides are TGTGCCAGCAGCTTGATGGAGGGGATAGGATACGAGCAGTACTTC.

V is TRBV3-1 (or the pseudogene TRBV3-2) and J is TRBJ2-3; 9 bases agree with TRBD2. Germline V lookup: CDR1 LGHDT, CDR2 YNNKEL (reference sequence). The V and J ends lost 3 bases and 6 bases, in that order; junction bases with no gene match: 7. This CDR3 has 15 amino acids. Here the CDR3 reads CASSHTREGLDTQYF. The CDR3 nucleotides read TGTGCCAGCAGCCATACGCGGGAGGGCCTCGATACGCAGTATTTT.

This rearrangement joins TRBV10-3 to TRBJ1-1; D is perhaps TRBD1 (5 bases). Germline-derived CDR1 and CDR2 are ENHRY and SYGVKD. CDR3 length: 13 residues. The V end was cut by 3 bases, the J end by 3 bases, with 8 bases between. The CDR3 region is CAISDGADTEAFF. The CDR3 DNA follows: TGTGCCATCAGTGATGGGGCAGACACTGAAGCTTTCTTT.

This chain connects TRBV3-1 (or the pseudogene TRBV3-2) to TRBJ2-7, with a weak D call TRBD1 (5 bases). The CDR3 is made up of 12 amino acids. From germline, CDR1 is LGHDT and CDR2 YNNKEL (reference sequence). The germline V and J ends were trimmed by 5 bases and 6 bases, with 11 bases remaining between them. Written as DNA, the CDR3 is TGTGCCAGCAGCAGACAGTATTCCGAGCAGTACTTC. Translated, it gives CASSRQYSEQYF.